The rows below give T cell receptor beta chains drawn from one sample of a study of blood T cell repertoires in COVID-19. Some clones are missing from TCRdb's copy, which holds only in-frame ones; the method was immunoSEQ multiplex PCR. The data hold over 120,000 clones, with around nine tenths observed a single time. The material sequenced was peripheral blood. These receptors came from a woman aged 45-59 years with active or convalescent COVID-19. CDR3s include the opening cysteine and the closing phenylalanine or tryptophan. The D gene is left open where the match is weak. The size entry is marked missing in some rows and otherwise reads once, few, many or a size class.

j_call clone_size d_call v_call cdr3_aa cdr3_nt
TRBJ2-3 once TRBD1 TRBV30 CAYGTVTDTQYF TGTGCCTACGGGACAGTCACAGATACGCAGTATTTT
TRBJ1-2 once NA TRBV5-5 CASSLVWGKNYGYTF TGTGCCAGCAGCTTGGTGTGGGGCAAGAACTATGGCTACACCTTC
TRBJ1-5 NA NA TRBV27 CASSLSATGGQPQHF TGTGCCAGCAGTTTATCGGCGACGGGAGGCCAGCCCCAGCATTTT
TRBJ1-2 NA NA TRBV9 CASSTGSFNYGYTF TGTGCCAGCAGTACAGGGTCTTTTAACTATGGCTACACCTTC
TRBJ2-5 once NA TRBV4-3 CASSQERDGRETQYF TGCGCCAGCAGCCAAGAACGGGACGGGAGAGAGACCCAGTACTTC
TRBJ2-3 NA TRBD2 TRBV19 CASSPPPGLAGGPEDTQYF TGTGCCAGTAGTCCTCCCCCGGGACTAGCGGGGGGGCCGGAGGATACGCAGTATTTT
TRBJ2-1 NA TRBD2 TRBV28 CASSPSGREEQFF TGTGCCAGCAGCCCAAGCGGGAGAGAGGAGCAGTTCTTC
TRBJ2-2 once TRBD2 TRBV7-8 CASSGRGLAGNTGELFF TGTGCCAGCAGCGGGAGGGGACTAGCGGGGAACACCGGGGAGCTGTTTTTT
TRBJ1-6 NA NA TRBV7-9 CASRGGGSPLHF TGTGCCAGCAGAGGGGGGGGTTCACCCCTCCACTTT
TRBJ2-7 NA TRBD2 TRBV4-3 CASSQDGTRGTYEQYF TGCGCCAGCAGCCAAGACGGGACTAGGGGGACCTACGAGCAGTACTTC
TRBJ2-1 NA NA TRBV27 CASSHLREIHNEQFF TGTGCCAGCAGTCACCTTCGGGAGATCCACAATGAGCAGTTCTTC
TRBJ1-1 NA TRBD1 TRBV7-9 CASSTQGARLREGTEAFF TGTGCCAGCAGCACCCAGGGGGCGAGGCTGAGGGAGGGCACTGAAGCTTTCTTT
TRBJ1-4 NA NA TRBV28 CASSLTGAPGEKLFF TGTGCCAGCAGCCTCACAGGAGCCCCTGGGGAAAAACTGTTTTTT
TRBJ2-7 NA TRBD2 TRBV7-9 CASSLRQLDAGGEQYF TGTGCCAGCAGCTTGAGGCAGCTGGACGCGGGAGGGGAGCAGTACTTC
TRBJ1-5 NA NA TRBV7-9 CASSLGSNSQPQHF TGTGCCAGCAGCTTAGGCTCCAACTCTCAGCCCCAGCATTTT
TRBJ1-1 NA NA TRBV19 CASSQYTGNTEAFF TGTGCCAGTAGCCAATATACAGGGAACACTGAAGCTTTCTTT
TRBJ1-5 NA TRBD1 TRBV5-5 CASSLSGTGIQPQHF TGTGCCAGCAGCTTGTCTGGGACAGGGATCCAGCCCCAGCATTTT
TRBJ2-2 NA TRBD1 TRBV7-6 CASSPGQANTGELFF TGTGCCAGCAGCCCGGGACAGGCGAACACCGGGGAGCTGTTTTTT
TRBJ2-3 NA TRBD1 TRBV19 CASSAGTGGSTDTQYF TGTGCCAGTAGTGCCGGGACAGGGGGGAGCACAGATACGCAGTATTTT
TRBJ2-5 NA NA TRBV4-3 CASSRAPGFQETQYF TGCGCCAGCAGCCGGGCCCCGGGGTTCCAAGAGACCCAGTACTTC
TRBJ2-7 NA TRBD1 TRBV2 CASNTGANSYEQYF TGTGCCAGCAATACAGGGGCGAACTCCTACGAGCAGTACTTC
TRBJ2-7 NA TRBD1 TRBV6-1 CASSVWGQGSSSYEQYF TGTGCCAGCAGTGTTTGGGGACAGGGGTCGAGCTCCTACGAGCAGTACTTC
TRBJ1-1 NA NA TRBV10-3 CATLQALNTEAFF TGTGCCACGTTGCAGGCTCTGAACACTGAAGCTTTCTTT
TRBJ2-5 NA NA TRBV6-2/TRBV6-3 CASSYNSPARVFQETQYF TGTGCCAGCAGTTACAATTCTCCAGCGCGGGTATTCCAAGAGACCCAGTACTTC
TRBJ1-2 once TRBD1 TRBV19 CASSIRQGEHGYTF TGTGCCAGTAGTATACGTCAGGGGGAGCATGGCTACACCTTC
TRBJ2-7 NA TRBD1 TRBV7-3 CASSPRTGSMNEQYF TGTGCCAGCAGCCCCCGGACAGGGAGTATGAACGAGCAGTACTTC
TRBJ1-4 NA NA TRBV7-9 CASSLALGGTNEKLFF TGTGCCAGCAGCTTAGCCTTGGGGGGAACTAATGAAAAACTGTTTTTT
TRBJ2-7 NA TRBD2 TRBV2 CASRVTSGGPYEQYF TGTGCCAGCAGGGTTACTAGCGGGGGGCCCTACGAGCAGTACTTC
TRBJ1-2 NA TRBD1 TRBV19 CASSIRGRQGARVKGYTF TGTGCCAGTAGTATACGGGGGAGACAGGGGGCGCGGGTTAAGGGCTACACCTTC
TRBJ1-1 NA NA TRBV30 CAWTGGMVTEAFF TGTGCCTGGACCGGGGGGATGGTCACTGAAGCTTTCTTT
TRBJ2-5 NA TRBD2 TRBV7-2 CASSLEAGGPFFQYF TGTGCCAGCAGCTTAGAAGCGGGAGGGCCGTTTTTCCAGTACTTC
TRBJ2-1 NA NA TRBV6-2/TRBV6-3 CASSLRLRSYNEQFF TGTGCCAGCAGTCTCCGACTCCGATCCTACAATGAGCAGTTCTTC
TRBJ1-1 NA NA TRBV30 CAWSLLADTEAFF TGTGCCTGGAGTCTGCTCGCGGACACTGAAGCTTTCTTT
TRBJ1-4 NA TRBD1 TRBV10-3 CAIRQGAEEKLFF TGTGCCATCCGACAGGGGGCGGAGGAAAAACTGTTTTTT
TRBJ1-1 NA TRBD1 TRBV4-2 CASSQGATGKGNTEAFF TGTGCCAGCAGCCAAGGGGCGACAGGGAAGGGCAACACTGAAGCTTTCTTT
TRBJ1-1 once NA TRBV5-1 CASSFNGNTEAFF TGCGCCAGCAGCTTTAACGGGAACACTGAAGCTTTCTTT
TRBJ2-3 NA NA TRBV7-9 CASSPWDTSTDTQYF TGTGCCAGCAGCCCTTGGGACACTAGCACAGATACGCAGTATTTT